This TCR beta chain was sequenced for a study of blood T cell repertoires in COVID-19. Overall study context: Nucleic acid was either cDNA or gDNA, and it came from T cells, B-cell-depleted T cells, or PBMCs.

Per the original data handling: Quantification of nucleated cells was approximated via reference gene primer amplification. Repertoires were generated with immunoSEQ multiplex PCR, while TCRdb's copy carries only in-frame clones and drops some. V and J calls and clone size are given by that table; D and trimming were obtained from the DNA. The sample lists 95,000 or so clones, about 85% seen once, with around a quarter in the top ten. V was shortened by 3 bases and J by 5 bases, with 14 bases between the two germline ends. The CDR3 length is 15 residues. Germline V gene sequence: CDR1 SGDLS, CDR2 YYNGEE.

The chain employs TRBV9 and TRBJ2-2, with D unclear. The source of this sequence is an elderly man with active or convalescent COVID-19. Sequencing was performed on peripheral blood. In DNA form, the CDR3 reads TGTGCCAGCAGCGGGAATGCCCTCGGGACCGGGGAGCTGTTTTTT. Translation: CASSGNALGTGELFF.